This TCR beta chain was identified during a study of cytomegalovirus exposure and HLA in healthy donors listed by TCRdb under 2017. Regarding the research as a whole: According to an earlier analysis of 550 to 750 of the donors, about 179 million T cells yielded approximately 120 million unique TCR beta sequences and about 300 Gb of sequence data. An early release covering approximately 600 HLA-typed donors comprised approximately 300 gigabases of sequencing data and roughly 85 million unique TCR sequences. Of the roughly 400 genotyped donors, 65% to 90% fell in the genetic ancestry cluster associated with self-reported Caucasian donors. The aim of the study was to test whether cataloging public T cell receptors could identify signatures of past pathogen exposure. The T cell repertoires of several hundred subjects were profiled by immunosequencing and related to cytomegalovirus serostatus. Besides the first cohort of roughly 700 subjects, a separate validation cohort made up of around 120 different subjects was used. To predict cytomegalovirus infection status, the study combined high-throughput TCR immunosequencing, statistical association of individual TCRs with disease status, and machine learning. In a later analysis, previously published TCR beta repertoires from several hundred donors were re-analyzed and high-resolution HLA genotyping was added so that TCR occurrence patterns could be studied. The later analysis used no new phenotypic data to find candidate immune exposures, relying instead on TCR beta sequences and their occurrence across donors. To decide whether each TCR beta V gene segment behaved as functional or pseudogenic, an earlier analysis of fewer than 750 of the donors relied on high-throughput TCR beta sequencing. Donor age, sex, ethnicity and CMV serostatus were compiled alongside the repertoire data. A later genetic analysis took genome-wide SNP genotypes for 398 of the 666 donors and used that subset as a discovery cohort. Every discovery cohort repertoire had been produced on one sequencing platform. Both class I and class II loci were covered by HLA typing, at four-digit resolution. Typing coverage varied by locus: roughly 620-640 donors for A, B, C, DRB1 and DQB1; approximately 500 for DQA1; 606 for DPA1; under 490 for DPB1. Roughly 5 DR-DQ haplotypes were handled as single units for association and clustering because linkage in the cohort was strong. Among a few hundred genotyped donors of the cohort, an average of 235,054 unique TCR beta nucleotide sequences were sequenced per donor, 15% to 20% of them non-productive.

The cohort consisted of approximately 670 healthy bone marrow donors. At the time of sampling, every cohort member was nominally healthy, though immune exposures that went unrecorded were likely present. The donor was CMV seronegative and belonged to the group of under 400 seronegative cohort members. A peripheral blood sample was provided by each donor, and peripheral blood mononuclear cells were used for TCR beta sequencing. Genomic DNA was extracted from the blood cell samples with the Qiagen DNeasy Blood Extraction Kit. On this clone: Its antigen remains undetermined. No per-base quality is available; no much larger clone lies one base away.

Receptors were amplified or captured by the immunoSEQ multiplex PCR assay. For the multiplex PCR, a mixture combining 60 forward primers for TCR Vbeta segments and 13 reverse primers for TCR Jbeta segments was used. Amplification of the CDR3 region of rearranged TCR beta genes was performed with a multiplex PCR assay on genomic DNA. The amplified TCR beta libraries were sequenced on the Illumina HiSeq System as 87-base-pair reads. On the study's bioinformatics: A later analysis counted some 74 million unique TCR beta chains across the approximately 700 repertoires, and 10 million to 11 million of these chains were shared by at least two donors. A nearest-neighbor algorithm error-corrected the raw reads and collapsed the reads into unique sequences, merging closely related sequences to remove PCR and sequencing errors. V, D and J gene segments were assigned by aligning CDR3 sequences to IMGT reference sequences. Each retained sequence needed at least a six-nucleotide match to both a V gene segment and a J gene segment. Rearrangements were called productive when the CDR3 lacked stop codons and stayed in frame with V and J; all others were non-productive. CDR3 was defined by IMGT convention, running from the second conserved V-encoded cysteine to the conserved J-encoded phenylalanine. The earlier analysis of 500 to 650 of the donors excluded any sequence lacking an unambiguous match to a single V gene segment. In an earlier analysis of 587 of the donors, a V segment was called functional when productive rearrangements were above 56.7%, and segregating when the standard deviation between donors exceeded 5%. A statistical classification framework was built to diagnose cytomegalovirus status from the catalog of TCR beta chain sequences. In a later analysis, TCR nucleotide sequences were compared against IMGT/GENE-DB human TR gene sequences so that V and J genes could be assigned. A later analysis assigned CDR3 sequences and most-parsimonious VDJ recombination scenarios with the TCRdist pipeline. A later analysis defined each TCR beta chain by its CDR3 amino acid sequence plus V-gene family, and excluded reads lacking a unique V-gene family. To address suspected cross-contamination and a sequencing artifact, a later analysis removed around 600 highly shared, low-generation-probability nucleotide sequences. A later analysis calculated a clonal expansion index for each public chain from normalized within-repertoire ranks of inferred template counts. In a later analysis, generation probabilities were computed using a VDJ recombination model fitted to out-of-frame rearrangements, and the results were checked against IGoR. In a later analysis, hypergeometric tests were used to score TCR-TCR, TCR-HLA and TCR-CMV co-occurrence, with a repertoire-size bias correction applied to TCR pairs. To estimate false discovery rates, a later analysis permuted the HLA or CMV assignments 20 times. A later analysis grouped co-occurring TCRs with DBSCAN, adding TCRdist sequence similarity when clustering within HLA-allele-positive subsets. Repertoires with fewer than 30,000 or more than 120,000 public chains, plus five repertoires with anomalous nucleotide sharing, were excluded from co-occurrence clustering. TCRdb obtained this table from immuneACCESS and retained in-frame rearrangements with V and J assigned. These tables miss some clones; where compared with another copy, unresolved V genes account for less than half of the shortfall, and the remainder is unexplained. The V and J calls and clone size come from that table; D and trimming were worked out from the DNA. For this sample the table gives about 190,000 clones, of which approximately 85% were detected only once. The ten biggest clones cover roughly 0.8% of the sample.

Results the study describes overall, beyond this receptor: In a later analysis, HLA-associated TCR beta chains showed more clonal expansion and lower generation probabilities than non-associated chains that were equally common. According to a later analysis, most CMV-associated TCR beta chains appeared to be HLA-restricted, and the HLA associations seemed to be driven largely by CMV exposure. While some public TCRs were present in many individuals, most TCR sequences turned up only very rarely across donors. An association between a missense DCLRE1C variant and V-gene and J-gene trimming of TCR beta chains was found in a later genetic analysis and replicated in an independent cohort. Compared with the roughly 600-donor mean, donors in an Asian-associated ancestry cluster had fewer N-insertions in productive TCRs, according to a later genetic analysis. The sequencing pipeline was judged likely to have produced a cluster of highly shared sequence variants as a technical artifact. A further reported finding was that TCR beta sequences accurately predicted the HLA-A and HLA-B alleles for most subjects in the first cohort. When HLA alleles, especially DR and DQ, strongly co-occurred, TCR associations were difficult to assign to individual alleles. According to a later analysis, TCR association rates differed among HLA loci, with DRB1 alleles showing the most associated TCRs and HLA-C alleles showing the fewest. Sequencing depth was assumed to be roughly uniform across donors in the presence/absence analyses, though that assumption may not hold. The earlier analysis of about 600 of the donors excluded 15 to 20 rarely observed V segments, including chromosome 9 orphons, because counts were too low. The classifier was reported to diagnose cytomegalovirus status with high specificity and sensitivity in both the original and validation cohorts. The only immune exposure information available for the cohort was CMV serostatus. This cohort had only TCR beta chains sequenced, and the lack of alpha or paired-chain data limited which features could be detected. Because HLA typing was unavailable for some donors at each locus, only the typed subset was used in association tests. Correlated functional status among segregating V segments might be attributable to linkage disequilibrium, but an unknown experimental factor could not be ruled out. The authors suggested that the approach could potentially be generalized to other disease states and immunological phenotypes. Some IMGT-functional V segments, including TRBV6-2 and TRBV6-3, could not be distinguished by the 87-base-pair reads and were therefore excluded. At a false discovery rate of 0.05, a later analysis linked roughly 17,000 TCR beta sequences to specific HLA alleles. Broadly in line with IMGT annotations, most TCR beta V segments showed up in productive rearrangements about 87% or about 30% of the time in an earlier analysis of about 500 of the donors. Several of the top co-occurrence clusters appeared to be linked to parvovirus B19, influenza, CMV and Epstein-Barr virus, according to a later analysis. In vitro tests confirmed that a few of the cytomegalovirus-associated TCR beta chains recognize cytomegalovirus antigens. In the study, about 150 TCR beta chains were listed as associated with cytomegalovirus.

The CDR1 and CDR2 encoded by the germline V gene are SNHLY and FYNNEI. Trimming takes 7 bases from V and 6 bases from J, and the germline ends sit 15 bases apart. Spanning cysteine to phenylalanine, the CDR3 consists of 14 amino acids. Only CDR3 DNA remains: 42 bases, in frame from the first base. The sequence derives from a woman aged 18-29 years in good health and CMV-seronegative. The chain joins TRBV2 to TRBJ2-2, with TRBD2 perhaps the D gene, on 7 matching bases. The specimen sequenced was PBMCs. The nucleotides read TGTGCCAGCATTGAGGGGGGGCTGGCCGGGGAGCTGTTTTTT. This sequence encodes CASIEGGLAGELFF.